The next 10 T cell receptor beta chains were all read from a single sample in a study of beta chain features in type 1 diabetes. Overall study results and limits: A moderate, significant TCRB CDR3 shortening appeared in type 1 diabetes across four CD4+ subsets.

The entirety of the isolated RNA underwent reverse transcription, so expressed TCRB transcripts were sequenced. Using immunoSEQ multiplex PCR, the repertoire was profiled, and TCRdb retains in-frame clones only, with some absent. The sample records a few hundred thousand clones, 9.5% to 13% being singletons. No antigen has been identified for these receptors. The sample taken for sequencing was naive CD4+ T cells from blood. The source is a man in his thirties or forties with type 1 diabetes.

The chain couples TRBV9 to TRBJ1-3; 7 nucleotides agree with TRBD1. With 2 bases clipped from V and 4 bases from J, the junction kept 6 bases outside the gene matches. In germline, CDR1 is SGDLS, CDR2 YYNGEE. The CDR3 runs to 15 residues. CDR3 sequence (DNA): TGTGCCAGCAGCGTTGAGGGGGCGCCAGGAAACACCATATATTTT. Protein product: CASSVEGAPGNTIYF.

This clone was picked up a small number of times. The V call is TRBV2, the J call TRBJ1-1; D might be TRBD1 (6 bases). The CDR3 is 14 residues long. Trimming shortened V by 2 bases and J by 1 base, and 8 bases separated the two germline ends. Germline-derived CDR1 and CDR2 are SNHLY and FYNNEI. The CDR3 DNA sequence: TGTGCCAGCAGTGAACAAGGGGGGAACACTGAAGCTTTCTTT. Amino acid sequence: CASSEQGGNTEAFF.

This chain's CDR3 is CASSQVDSYSPGITEAFF. Here the CDR3 DNA reads TGCGCCAGCAGCCAAGTTGATAGCTACTCTCCGGGGATAACTGAAGCTTTCTTT. The chain is built from TRBV4-1 and TRBJ1-1; D uncertain. V was pared by 1 base and J by 5 bases, with 23 bases between. The CDR3 has 18 residues. The germline V gene has CDR1 MGHRA and CDR2 YSYEKL.

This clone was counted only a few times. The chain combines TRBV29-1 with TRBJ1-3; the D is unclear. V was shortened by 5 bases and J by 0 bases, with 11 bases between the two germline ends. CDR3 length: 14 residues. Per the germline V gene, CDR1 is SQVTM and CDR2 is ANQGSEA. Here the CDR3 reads CSVLPGNSGNTIYF. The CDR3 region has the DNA TGCAGCGTTTTACCGGGAAACTCTGGAAACACCATATATTTT. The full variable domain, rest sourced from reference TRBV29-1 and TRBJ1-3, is SAVISQKPSRDICQRGTSLTIQCQVDSQVTMMFWYRQQPGQSLTLIATANQGSEATYESGFVIDKFPISRPNLTFSTLTVSNMSPEDSSIYLCSVLPGNSGNTIYFGEGSWLTVV.

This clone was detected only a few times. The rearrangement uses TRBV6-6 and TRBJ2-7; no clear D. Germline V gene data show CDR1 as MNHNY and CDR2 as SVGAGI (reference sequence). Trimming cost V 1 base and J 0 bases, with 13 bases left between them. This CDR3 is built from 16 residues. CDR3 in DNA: TGTGCCAGCAGTTACTTGCTCCAGAGAGGCTCCTACGAGCAGTACTTC. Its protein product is CASSYLLQRGSYEQYF.

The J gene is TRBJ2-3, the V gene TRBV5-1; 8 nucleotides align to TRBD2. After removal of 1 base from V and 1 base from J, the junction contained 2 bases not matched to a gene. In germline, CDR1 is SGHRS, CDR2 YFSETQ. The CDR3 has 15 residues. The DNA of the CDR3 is TGCGCCAGCAGCTTGACTAGCGGAGGCACAGATACGCAGTATTTT. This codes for CASSLTSGGTDTQYF.

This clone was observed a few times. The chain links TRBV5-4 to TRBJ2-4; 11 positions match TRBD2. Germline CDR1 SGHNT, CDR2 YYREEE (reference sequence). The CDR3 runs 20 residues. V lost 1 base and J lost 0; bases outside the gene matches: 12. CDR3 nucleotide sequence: TGTGCCAGCAGCTTGACTCCGGGACTAGCGGTCCTACTAGCCAAAAACATTCAGTACTTC. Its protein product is CASSLTPGLAVLLAKNIQYF.

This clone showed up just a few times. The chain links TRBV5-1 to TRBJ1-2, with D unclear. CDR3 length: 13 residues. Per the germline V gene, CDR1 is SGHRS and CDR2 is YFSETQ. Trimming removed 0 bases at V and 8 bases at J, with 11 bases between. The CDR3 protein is CASSLGAAGGYTF. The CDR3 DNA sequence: TGCGCCAGCAGCTTGGGGGCGGCGGGCGGCTACACCTTC.

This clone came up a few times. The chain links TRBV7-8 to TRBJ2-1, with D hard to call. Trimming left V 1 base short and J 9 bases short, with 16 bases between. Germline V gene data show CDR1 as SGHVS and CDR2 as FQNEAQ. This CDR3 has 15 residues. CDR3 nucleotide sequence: TGTGCCAGCAGCTTAGGGGCAGGTACGGTTGCTGAGCAGTTCTTC. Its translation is CASSLGAGTVAEQFF. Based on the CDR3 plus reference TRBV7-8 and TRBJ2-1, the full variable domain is GAGVSQSPRYKVAKRGQDVALRCDPISGHVSLFWYQQALGQGPEFLTYFQNEAQLDKSGLPSDRFFAERPEGSVSTLKIQRTQQEDSAVYLCASSLGAGTVAEQFFGPGTRLTVL.

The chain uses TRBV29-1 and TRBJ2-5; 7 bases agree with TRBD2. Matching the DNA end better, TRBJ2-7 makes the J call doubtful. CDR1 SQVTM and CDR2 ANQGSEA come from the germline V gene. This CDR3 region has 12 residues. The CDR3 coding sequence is TGCAGCGTTGAACGTACGGGGGGCGAGCAGTACTTC. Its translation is CSVERTGGEQYF.